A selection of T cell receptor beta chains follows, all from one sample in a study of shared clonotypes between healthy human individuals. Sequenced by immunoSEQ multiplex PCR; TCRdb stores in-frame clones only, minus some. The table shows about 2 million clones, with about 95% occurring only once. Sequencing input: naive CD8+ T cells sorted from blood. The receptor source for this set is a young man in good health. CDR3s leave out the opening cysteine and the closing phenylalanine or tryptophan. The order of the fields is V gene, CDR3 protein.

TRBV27,ASSPQLEGAETQY
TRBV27,ASTLGGGNTEAF
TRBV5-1,ASSLSSGDQETQY
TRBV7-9,ASSSGPYSYNEQF
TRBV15,ATSGSGTAAGEQY
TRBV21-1,ASSIRLSSGREETQY
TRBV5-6,ASSWGSGDTQY
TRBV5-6,ASSLDRDLNSPLH
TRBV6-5,ASSPSPGLNIQY
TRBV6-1,ASSEQSPYGYT
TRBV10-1,ASSETTSTDTQY
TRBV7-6,ASSFGGEGYGYT
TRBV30,AWNPGSGELF
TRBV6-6,ASSTLGGSQETQY
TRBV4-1,ASSHPGTGEYEQY
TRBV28,ASSLGPYYEQY
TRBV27,ASSLAQNTGELF